A single TCR beta chain is shown here with its context. This sample stems from a study of blood T cell repertoires in COVID-19. Across the whole study: Collection of acute and convalescent COVID-19 samples took place in the United States, Italy and Spain. PBMCs, B-cell-depleted T cells, or T cells were the source of the cDNA or gDNA that made up the material.

Source study methods: The authors estimated nucleated cell counts from reference gene primer amplification. Here immunoSEQ multiplex PCR was the method, and the copy in TCRdb shows in-frame clones only, minus some. V and J calls and clone size come straight from that table; D and trimming were deduced from the DNA. Among tens of thousands of clones listed, roughly 84% were seen once. Germline CDR1 and CDR2: SGHDT and YYEEEE. With 4 bases removed from V and 2 bases from J, the gap between germline ends came to 19 bases. CDR3 length equals 17 residues. The source of this sequence is a human donor in a cohort sampled during active COVID-19. The donor label of this sample is uncertain. The V and J genes are TRBV5-6 and TRBJ1-5; D gene ambiguous. The sequenced sample was peripheral blood. CDR3 sequence: CASSVGVSALGNQPQHF. The DNA for the CDR3 is TGTGCCAGCAGCGTCGGGGTGTCCGCCCTTGGCAATCAGCCCCAGCATTTT.